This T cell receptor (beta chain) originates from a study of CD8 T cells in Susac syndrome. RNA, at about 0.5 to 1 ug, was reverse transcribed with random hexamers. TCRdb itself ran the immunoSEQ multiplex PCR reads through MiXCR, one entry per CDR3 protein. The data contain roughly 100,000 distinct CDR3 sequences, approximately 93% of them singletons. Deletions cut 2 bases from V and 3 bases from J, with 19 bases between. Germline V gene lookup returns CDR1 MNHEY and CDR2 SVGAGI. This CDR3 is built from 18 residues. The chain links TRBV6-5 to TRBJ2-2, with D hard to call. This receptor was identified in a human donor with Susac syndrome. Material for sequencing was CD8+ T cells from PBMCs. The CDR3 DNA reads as TGTGCCAGCAGTTACCCGGTTGTAGGGTCCTGGGACACCGGGGAGCTGTTTTTT. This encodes CASSYPVVGSWDTGELFF.